This T cell receptor beta chain was observed in a study of sequential checkpoint blockade in melanoma. This clone is medium-sized. The antigen is undetermined. Treatment of the sample: randomized to nivolumab then ipilimumab (arm A) or the reverse (arm B). The table came from immunoSEQ multiplex PCR; TCRdb's copy has only in-frame clones and leaves some out. This sample carries roughly 2,500 clones, approximately 20% of them seen once, and the ten largest clones take over 3.5%. General study findings and limits: For nivolumab-first patients, baseline tumor clonality was associated with response. About 30 times likelier clinical benefit followed increased tumor T-cell fraction and clonality.

The J segment lost 1 base and the V segment lost 4 bases, leaving 1 base of the junction unmatched. This CDR3 has 14 residues. Germline-derived CDR1 and CDR2 are SGHNT and YENEEA. The sequence was collected from a human donor with melanoma. The rearrangement joins TRBV11-3 to TRBJ2-3; TRBD1 agrees at 8 bases. Sequencing was performed on tumor tissue (inferred from file names), taken from a patient given nivolumab and ipilimumab in sequence. CDR3 protein: CASSSGQGTDTQYF. In nucleotides, the CDR3 is TGTGCCAGCAGCTCGGGACAGGGCACAGATACGCAGTATTTT.